This entry lists 32 T cell receptor beta chains sequenced from one sample in a study of blood T cell repertoires in COVID-19. Data came from immunoSEQ multiplex PCR; TCRdb stores just in-frame clones and leaves some out. The data show around 64,000 clones, roughly 88% seen once. Specimen: peripheral blood. These receptors were collected from a man aged 30 to 39 with acute or convalescent COVID-19.

The rearrangement joins TRBV27 to TRBJ2-1, with TRBD2 matching over 10 bases. The CDR3 is made up of 18 amino acids. From germline, CDR1 is MNHEY and CDR2 SMNVEV (reference sequence). Unmatched junction bases numbered 10, after V lost 0 bases and J lost 5 bases. CDR3 nucleotide sequence: TGTGCCAGCAGTTTATCGACGTTGGGAGCGGGAGGGGACAATGAGCAGTTCTTC. It translates to CASSLSTLGAGGDNEQFF.

This clone has only a few counts. V gene TRBV19 combines with J gene TRBJ1-2; possible D gene TRBD1, 6 bases. This CDR3 comprises 14 residues. The V and J ends lost 4 bases and 4 bases respectively, with 13 bases between them. Germline V gene sequence: CDR1 LNHDA, CDR2 SQIVND (reference sequence). CDR3 residues: CASSTRDMSYGYTF. The CDR3 DNA follows: TGTGCCAGTAGTACCCGGGACATGTCCTATGGCTACACCTTC.

V gene TRBV7-9 combines with J gene TRBJ2-7, with a weak D call TRBD2 (6 bases). The germline V gene has CDR1 SEHNR and CDR2 FQNEAQ (reference sequence). Trimming took 4 bases from V and 0 from J, leaving 13 bases between them. CDR3 length: 15 residues. CDR3 DNA: TGTGCCAGCAGCTCCGCCGGGACTCTCTCCTACGAGCAGTACTTC. This encodes CASSSAGTLSYEQYF. Drawing the rest from reference TRBV7-9 and TRBJ2-7, the complete variable domain is DTGVSQNPRHKITKRGQNVTFRCDPISEHNRLYWYRQTLGQGPEFLTYFQNEAQLEKSRLLSDRFSAERPKGSFSTLEIQRTEQGDSAMYLCASSSAGTLSYEQYFGPGTRLTVT.

V is TRBV5-1 and J is TRBJ2-3; no clear D gene. The CDR3 contains 15 residues. Germline CDR1 reads SGHRS; CDR2 reads YFSETQ. The V end was cut by 4 bases, the J end by 3 bases, with 15 bases between. CDR3 DNA sequence: TGCGCCAGCAGCCGAACTAATTCCGGGACAGATACGCAGTATTTT. Protein product: CASSRTNSGTDTQYF.

This chain connects TRBV18 to TRBJ1-1; the D gene is possibly TRBD1 (6 bases). Germline V gene sequence: CDR1 KGHSH, CDR2 LQKENI. The CDR3 consists of 13 residues. Trimming removed 3 bases from V and 6 bases from J, with 11 bases in between. The CDR3 DNA follows: TGTGCCAGCTCACCCATCGGACAGTCTGAAGCTTTCTTT. The encoded protein is CASSPIGQSEAFF.

A single count supports this clone. V and J are TRBV4-2 and TRBJ1-6; D perhaps matches TRBD1 (6 bases). Germline values: CDR1 LGHNA, CDR2 YNFKEQ. CDR3 size: 14 residues. V dropped 0 bases and J dropped 8 bases, with 8 bases sitting between them. For the CDR3, the DNA is TGTGCCAGCAGCCAAGAGGCAGGGGATTCACCCCTCCACTTT. This encodes CASSQEAGDSPLHF.

This chain joins TRBV2 and TRBJ1-2, with 7 bases identical to TRBD1. CDR1 is SNHLY, CDR2 FYNNEI, per germline. This CDR3 has 14 amino acids. V lost 6 bases and J lost 4; bases outside the gene matches: 8. For the CDR3, the DNA is TGTGCCAGCAGGCCGACAGGGACGGGCTATGGCTACACCTTC. Encoded protein: CASRPTGTGYGYTF.

CDR3 DNA: TGTGCCAGCAGTGAATCTAGGGGACAGGGATTCTATGGCTACACCTTC. This codes for CASSESRGQGFYGYTF. This chain uses TRBV6-1 with TRBJ1-2; TRBD1 agrees at 9 bases. Germline CDR1 reads MNHNS; CDR2 reads SASEGT. The CDR3 is made up of 16 amino acids. With 2 bases clipped from V and 4 bases from J, the junction kept 8 bases outside the gene matches.

The rearrangement links TRBV4-1 to TRBJ2-5; D is uncertain. The ends were cut back, 1 base at V and 5 bases at J, with 5 bases in the middle. The CDR3 is 12 residues long. The germline CDR1 and CDR2 sequences are MGHRA and YSYEKL. CDR3 nucleotides: TGCGCCAGCAGCCAAGTGGAGGAGACCCAGTACTTC. This sequence encodes CASSQVEETQYF.

This sequence joins TRBV4-1 and TRBJ2-1; TRBD1 is a possible D gene (5 bases). Trimming removed 8 bases from V and 8 bases from J, with 19 bases in between. Germline CDR1 is MGHRA and CDR2 is YSYEKL. This CDR3 has 14 residues. Here the CDR3 reads CASAWGWVVDEQFF. Written as DNA, the CDR3 is TGCGCCAGCGCCTGGGGCTGGGTGGTCGATGAGCAGTTCTTC.

This clone was recorded only once. The chain carries TRBV4-2 and TRBJ1-1, with D maybe TRBD1 (5 bases). Trimming pared 1 base from V and 1 base from J, leaving 22 bases between. CDR1 is LGHNA and CDR2 is YNFKEQ in the germline V gene. This CDR3 has 19 residues. The CDR3 nucleotides are TGTGCCAGCAGCCAAGGAACGAGTACGTTAGGGGTTTGGAACACTGAAGCTTTCTTT. This gives the protein CASSQGTSTLGVWNTEAFF.

This chain uses TRBV10-1 with TRBJ1-5; the match to TRBD1 covers 9 bases. Germline V gives CDR1 WNHNN, CDR2 SYGVQD (reference sequence). V shed 6 bases, J shed 6 bases, and the junction held 9 bases outside the gene matches. The CDR3 has 15 residues. As DNA, the CDR3 is TGCGCCAGCAGGCTGGACAGGGGTAAATCTCAGCCCCAGCATTTT. Protein: CASRLDRGKSQPQHF.

The chain links TRBV5-1 to TRBJ1-1, with D hard to call. Germline V gives CDR1 SGHRS, CDR2 YFSETQ. Trimming pared 4 bases from V and 3 bases from J, leaving 13 bases between. The CDR3 is made up of 14 amino acids. The CDR3: CASSRIDIDTEAFF. The DNA for the CDR3 is TGCGCCAGCAGCCGGATAGACATTGACACTGAAGCTTTCTTT.

This chain links TRBV11-2 with TRBJ1-4; D gene unclear. Germline-derived CDR1 and CDR2 are SGHAT and FQNNGV. The CDR3 spans 13 residues. V was pared by 5 bases and J by 4 bases, with 8 bases between. The CDR3 bases are TGTGCCAGCAGCGGGAGTTTTAATGAAAAACTGTTTTTT. Its protein product is CASSGSFNEKLFF.

V gene TRBV9 combines with J gene TRBJ2-1, with D possibly TRBD1 on 6 matching bases. Germline values: CDR1 SGDLS, CDR2 YYNGEE. V was trimmed by 3 bases and J by 7 bases, leaving 8 bases between them. The CDR3 has 12 amino acids. The CDR3 DNA reads TGTGCCAGCAGCGCCACAGGGAATGAGCAGTTCTTC. This sequence encodes CASSATGNEQFF.

The V call is TRBV7-9, the J call TRBJ2-7; D might be TRBD1 (6 bases). Germline V gene lookup returns CDR1 SEHNR and CDR2 FQNEAQ (reference sequence). With 5 bases removed from V and 2 bases from J, the gap between germline ends came to 13 bases. This CDR3 comprises 14 residues. The CDR3 coding sequence is TGTGCCAGCAGCCCATCACAGGGCCCCTACGAGCAGTACTTC. Protein product: CASSPSQGPYEQYF.

This chain uses TRBV19 with TRBJ2-4, with 16 bases aligning to TRBD2. With 3 bases clipped from V and 2 bases from J, the junction kept 7 bases outside the gene matches. The CDR3 runs to 19 residues. The V gene's germline CDR1 is LNHDA and CDR2 SQIVND (reference sequence). The CDR3 nucleotides read TGTGCCAGTAGTATGGTGGGACTAGCGGGAGGGGTGACCAAAAACATTCAGTACTTC. Its translation is CASSMVGLAGGVTKNIQYF.

V gene TRBV19 combines with J gene TRBJ1-6; D ambiguous. The germline gives CDR1 LNHDA, CDR2 SQIVND (reference sequence). The CDR3 consists of 15 residues. The germline V and J ends were trimmed by 6 bases and 6 bases, with 15 bases remaining between them. The CDR3 loop is CASRPSATLNSPLHF. The CDR3 DNA follows: TGTGCCAGTAGGCCCTCCGCCACTCTTAATTCACCCCTCCACTTT.

J is TRBJ2-1 and V is TRBV19; TRBD2 is a possible D gene (6 bases). V was clipped by 1 base and J by 3 bases, with 13 bases between them. CDR1 LNHDA and CDR2 SQIVND come from the germline V gene (reference sequence). The CDR3 contains 16 residues. This chain's CDR3 is CASSIATGELYNEQFF. CDR3 in DNA: TGTGCCAGTAGTATAGCAACGGGAGAACTCTACAATGAGCAGTTCTTC. The variable domain in full, completed from reference TRBV19 and TRBJ2-1, reads DGGITQSPKYLFRKEGQNVTLSCEQNLNHDAMYWYRQDPGQGLRLIYYSQIVNDFQKGDIAEGYSVSREKKESFPLTVTSAQKNPTAFYLCASSIATGELYNEQFFGPGTRLTVL.

V usage is TRBV10-3 and J usage is TRBJ2-2, with a tentative D call TRBD2 (5 bases). The germline V gene has CDR1 ENHRY and CDR2 SYGVKD. V was cut by 8 bases and J by 5 bases, with 6 bases left in between. CDR3 length equals 11 residues. The CDR3 sequence is CAISGTGELFF. DNA of the CDR3: TGTGCCATCTCGGGAACCGGGGAGCTGTTTTTT.

The chain couples TRBV5-4 to TRBJ2-3; D call uncertain. The V gene lost 4 bases and the J gene lost 0 bases, with 6 bases spanning the gap. The CDR3 runs 13 residues. Germline values: CDR1 SGHNT, CDR2 YYREEE (reference sequence). The CDR3 nucleotides read TGTGCCAGCAGCCCCGGGAGCACAGATACGCAGTATTTT. This gives the protein CASSPGSTDTQYF.

This chain connects TRBV29-1 to TRBJ1-1; no clear D gene. This CDR3 has 14 amino acids. The V and J ends lost 5 bases and 5 bases respectively, with 18 bases between them. In germline, CDR1 is SQVTM, CDR2 ANQGSEA. CDR3 DNA: TGCAGCGTTAGGCTACGGCGGTCCGGGACTGAAGCTTTCTTT. Translated, it gives CSVRLRRSGTEAFF. Using reference TRBV29-1 and TRBJ1-1 for the parts outside the CDR3, the full variable domain is SAVISQKPSRDICQRGTSLTIQCQVDSQVTMMFWYRQQPGQSLTLIATANQGSEATYESGFVIDKFPISRPNLTFSTLTVSNMSPEDSSIYLCSVRLRRSGTEAFFGQGTRLTVV.

The chain is built from TRBV24-1 and TRBJ2-1; perhaps TRBD2 as D (5 bases). The V end was cut by 4 bases, the J end by 8 bases, with 14 bases between. The CDR3 loop spans 14 amino acids. CDR1 KGHDR and CDR2 SFDVKD come from the germline V gene. The DNA for the CDR3 is TGTGCCACCAGTGAAACCGGGGTATGGGATGAGCAGTTCTTC. Protein sequence: CATSETGVWDEQFF.

The V call is TRBV10-1, the J call TRBJ2-2, with TRBD2 matching over 8 bases. The junction had 13 bases not matched to a gene; V was cut back by 0 bases and J by 1 base. This CDR3 is 20 amino acids long. Per germline, CDR1 WNHNN and CDR2 SYGVQD (reference sequence). The CDR3 DNA sequence: TGCGCCAGCAGTGAGTCGGGTTGGGAACTGACTAGCGAGAACACCGGGGAGCTGTTTTTT. It specifies CASSESGWELTSENTGELFF.

A word on this clone: The sample carries other DNA sequences with the same CDR3. This chain links TRBV18 with TRBJ1-2, with D tentatively TRBD1 (5 bases). Deletions cut 2 bases from V and 6 bases from J, with 7 bases between. Germline V lookup: CDR1 KGHSH, CDR2 LQKENI. The CDR3 runs to 12 residues. The CDR3 coding sequence is TGTGCCAGCTCACCAGGGGGGGATGGCTACACCTTC. Translation gives CASSPGGDGYTF.

V and J are TRBV27 and TRBJ2-1; D may be TRBD2 (6 bases). This CDR3 is 15 amino acids long. V lost 5 bases and J lost 1, with 12 bases in between. From germline, CDR1 is MNHEY and CDR2 SMNVEV (reference sequence). DNA of the CDR3: TGTGCCAGCAGTCCTCAGCGGGTATCCTACAATGAGCAGTTCTTC. Its translation is CASSPQRVSYNEQFF.

The chain recombines TRBV2 with TRBJ1-2; maybe TRBD1 (5 bases). The V gene lost 4 bases and the J gene lost 4 bases, with 7 bases spanning the gap. Germline V gene sequence: CDR1 SNHLY, CDR2 FYNNEI. This CDR3 is built from 12 residues. This CDR3 is CASSAGRYGYTF. As DNA, the CDR3 is TGTGCCAGCAGTGCAGGGCGCTATGGCTACACCTTC. The complete variable domain, with remaining parts taken from reference TRBV2 and TRBJ1-2, reads EPEVTQTPSHQVTQMGQEVILRCVPISNHLYFYWYRQILGQKVEFLVSFYNNEISEKSEIFDDQFSVERPDGSNFTLKIRSTKLEDSAMYFCASSAGRYGYTFGSGTRLTVV.

The genes are TRBV2 and TRBJ2-3; tentatively, D is TRBD2 (6 bases). There are 15 residues in the CDR3. Germline CDR1 SNHLY, CDR2 FYNNEI. V lost 4 bases to trimming and J lost 1 base, with 12 bases between them. The CDR3 coding sequence is TGTGCCAGCAGTGTGAGCGGGTTGCGCACAGATACGCAGTATTTT. Residues: CASSVSGLRTDTQYF.

The CDR3 reads CASSETDRSNQPQHF. DNA for the CDR3: TGTGCCAGCAGTGAAACCGACAGAAGCAATCAGCCCCAGCATTTT. The chain links TRBV2 to TRBJ1-5; TRBD1 is a possible D gene (5 bases). The germline CDR1 and CDR2 sequences are SNHLY and FYNNEI. V lost 2 bases to trimming and J lost 1 base, with 9 bases between them. The CDR3 is 15 amino acids.

The chain employs TRBV11-2 and TRBJ1-1; 7 bases match TRBD1. The V and J ends lost 4 bases and 3 bases, in that order; junction bases with no gene match: 5. This CDR3 contains 14 residues. Germline CDR1 reads SGHAT; CDR2 reads FQNNGV. The CDR3 coding sequence is TGTGCCAGCAGCTCAACAACAGGGGACACTGAAGCTTTCTTT. Encoded protein: CASSSTTGDTEAFF. The full variable domain, with the rest looked up from reference TRBV11-2 and TRBJ1-1, is EAGVAQSPRYKIIEKRQSVAFWCNPISGHATLYWYQQILGQGPKLLIQFQNNGVVDDSQLPKDRFSAERLKGVDSTLKIQPAKLEDSAVYLCASSSTTGDTEAFFGQGTRLTVV.

The V gene is TRBV29-1, the J gene TRBJ2-7; TRBD2 is a possible D gene (6 bases). The V gene's germline CDR1 is SQVTM and CDR2 ANQGSEA. The length of the CDR3 is 12 residues. V lost 4 bases, J lost 3 bases, and 10 bases lay in between. The CDR3 nucleotides read TGCAGCGTTGGAGCGGGTATCTACGAGCAGTACTTC. Translating it yields CSVGAGIYEQYF.

This chain uses TRBV3-1 (or the pseudogene TRBV3-2) with TRBJ1-1; no clear D gene. In germline, CDR1 is LGHDT, CDR2 YNNKEL (reference sequence). The CDR3 contains 15 residues. The V gene lost 0 bases and the J gene lost 1 base, with 9 bases spanning the gap. Here the CDR3 DNA reads TGTGCCAGCAGCCAAGATAGGAGGGCGAACACTGAAGCTTTCTTT. It translates to CASSQDRRANTEAFF.